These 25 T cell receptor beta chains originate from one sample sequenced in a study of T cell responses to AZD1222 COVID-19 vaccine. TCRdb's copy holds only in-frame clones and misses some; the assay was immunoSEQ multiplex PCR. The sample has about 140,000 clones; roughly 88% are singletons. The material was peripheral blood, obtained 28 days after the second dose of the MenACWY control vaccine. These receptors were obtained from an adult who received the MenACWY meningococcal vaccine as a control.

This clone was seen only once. The CDR3 loop reads CASTLLGPNTEAFF. CDR3 DNA: TGTGCCAGCACCCTTTTGGGCCCGAACACTGAAGCTTTCTTT. The chain combines TRBV6-5 with TRBJ1-1; D unclear. The V gene lost 7 bases and the J gene lost 1 base, with 13 bases spanning the gap. This CDR3 has 14 residues. Germline loops: CDR1 MNHEY, CDR2 SVGAGI.

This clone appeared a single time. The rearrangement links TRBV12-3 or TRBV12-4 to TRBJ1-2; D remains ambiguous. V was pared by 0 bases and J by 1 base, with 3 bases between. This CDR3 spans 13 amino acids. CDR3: CASSLADNYGYTF. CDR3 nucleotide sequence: TGTGCCAGCAGTTTAGCCGATAACTATGGCTACACCTTC.

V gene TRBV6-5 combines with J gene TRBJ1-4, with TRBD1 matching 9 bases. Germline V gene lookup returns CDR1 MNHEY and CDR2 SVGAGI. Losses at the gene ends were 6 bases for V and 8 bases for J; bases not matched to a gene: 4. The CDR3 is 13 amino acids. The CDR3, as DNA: TGTGCCAGCAGGGGACAGGGCGGGGAAAAACTGTTTTTT. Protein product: CASRGQGGEKLFF.

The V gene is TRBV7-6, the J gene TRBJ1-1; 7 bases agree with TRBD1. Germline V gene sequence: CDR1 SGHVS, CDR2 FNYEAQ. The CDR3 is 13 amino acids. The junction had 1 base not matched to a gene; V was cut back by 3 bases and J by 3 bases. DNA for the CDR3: TGTGCCAGCAGCTTCGGACAGGACACTGAAGCTTTCTTT. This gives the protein CASSFGQDTEAFF.

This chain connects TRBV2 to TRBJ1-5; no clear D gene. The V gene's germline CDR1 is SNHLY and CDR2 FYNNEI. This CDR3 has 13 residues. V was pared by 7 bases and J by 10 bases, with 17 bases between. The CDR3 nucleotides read TGTGCCAGCAAACTCGAGGGTAATTTCCCCCAGCATTTT. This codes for CASKLEGNFPQHF. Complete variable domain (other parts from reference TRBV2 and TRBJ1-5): EPEVTQTPSHQVTQMGQEVILRCVPISNHLYFYWYRQILGQKVEFLVSFYNNEISEKSEIFDDQFSVERPDGSNFTLKIRSTKLEDSAMYFCASKLEGNFPQHFGDGTRLSIL.

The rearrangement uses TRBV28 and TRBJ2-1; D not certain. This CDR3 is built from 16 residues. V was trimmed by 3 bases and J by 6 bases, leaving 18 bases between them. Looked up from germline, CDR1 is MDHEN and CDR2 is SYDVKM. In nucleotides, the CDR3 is TGTGCCAGCAGTTTTACCGGGCCCCGGCGACCCAATGAGCAGTTCTTC. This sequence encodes CASSFTGPRRPNEQFF.

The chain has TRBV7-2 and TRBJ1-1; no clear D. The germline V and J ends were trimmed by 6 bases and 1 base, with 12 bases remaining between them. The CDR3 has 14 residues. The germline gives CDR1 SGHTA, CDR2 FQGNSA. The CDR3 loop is CASSPGLSNTEAFF. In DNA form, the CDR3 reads TGTGCCAGCAGTCCCGGACTCTCGAACACTGAAGCTTTCTTT.

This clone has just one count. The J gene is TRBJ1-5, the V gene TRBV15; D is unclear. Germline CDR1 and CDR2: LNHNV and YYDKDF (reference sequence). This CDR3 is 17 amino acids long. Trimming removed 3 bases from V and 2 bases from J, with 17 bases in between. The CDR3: CATSSDEGGLGNQPQHF. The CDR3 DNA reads TGTGCCACCAGCAGTGATGAGGGTGGGTTAGGCAATCAGCCCCAGCATTTT.

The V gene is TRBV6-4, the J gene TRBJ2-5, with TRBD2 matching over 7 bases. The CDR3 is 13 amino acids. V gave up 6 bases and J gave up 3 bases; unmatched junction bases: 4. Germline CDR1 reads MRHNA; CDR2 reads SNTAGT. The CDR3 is CASSPGGKETQYF. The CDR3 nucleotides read TGTGCCAGCAGCCCGGGAGGAAAAGAGACCCAGTACTTC.

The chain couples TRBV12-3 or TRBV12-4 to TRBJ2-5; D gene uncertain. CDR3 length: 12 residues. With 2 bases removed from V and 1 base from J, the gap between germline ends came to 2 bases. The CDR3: CASSLTQETQYF. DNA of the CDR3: TGTGCCAGCAGTTTAACCCAAGAGACCCAGTACTTC.

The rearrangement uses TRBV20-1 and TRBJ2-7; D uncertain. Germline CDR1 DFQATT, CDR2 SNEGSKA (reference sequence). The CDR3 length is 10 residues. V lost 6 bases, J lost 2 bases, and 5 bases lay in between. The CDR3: CSAAPYEQYF. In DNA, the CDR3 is TGCAGTGCCGCTCCCTACGAGCAGTACTTC.

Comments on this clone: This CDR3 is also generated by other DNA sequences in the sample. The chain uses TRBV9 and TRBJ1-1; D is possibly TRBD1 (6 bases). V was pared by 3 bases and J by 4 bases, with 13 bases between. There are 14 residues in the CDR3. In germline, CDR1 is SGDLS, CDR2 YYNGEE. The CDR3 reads CASSAQQGGTEAFF. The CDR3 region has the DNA TGTGCCAGCAGCGCCCAACAGGGAGGCACTGAAGCTTTCTTT.

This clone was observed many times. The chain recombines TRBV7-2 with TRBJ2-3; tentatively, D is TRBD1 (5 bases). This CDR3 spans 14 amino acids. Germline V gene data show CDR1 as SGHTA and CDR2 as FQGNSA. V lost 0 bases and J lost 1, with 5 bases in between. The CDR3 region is CASSLAQGTDTQYF. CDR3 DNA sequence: TGTGCCAGCAGCTTAGCACAGGGCACAGATACGCAGTATTTT.

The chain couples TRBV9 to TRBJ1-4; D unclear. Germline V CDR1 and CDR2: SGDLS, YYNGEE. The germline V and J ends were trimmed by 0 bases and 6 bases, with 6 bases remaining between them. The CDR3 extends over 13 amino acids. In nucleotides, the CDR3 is TGTGCCAGCAGCGTAGTACCCGATGAAAAACTGTTTTTT. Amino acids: CASSVVPDEKLFF.

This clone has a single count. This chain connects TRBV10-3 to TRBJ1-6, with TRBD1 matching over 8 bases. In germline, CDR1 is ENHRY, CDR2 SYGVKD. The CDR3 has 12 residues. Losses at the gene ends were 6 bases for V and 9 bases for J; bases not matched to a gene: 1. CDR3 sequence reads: CAIRDRVSPLHF. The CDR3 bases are TGTGCCATCAGGGACAGGGTTTCACCCCTCCACTTT.

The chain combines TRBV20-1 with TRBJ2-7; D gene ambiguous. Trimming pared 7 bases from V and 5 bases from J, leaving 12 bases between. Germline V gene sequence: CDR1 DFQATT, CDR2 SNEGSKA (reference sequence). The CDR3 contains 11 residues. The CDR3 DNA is TGCAGTGGGCTGGGGTCCGACGAGCAGTACTTC. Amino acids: CSGLGSDEQYF.

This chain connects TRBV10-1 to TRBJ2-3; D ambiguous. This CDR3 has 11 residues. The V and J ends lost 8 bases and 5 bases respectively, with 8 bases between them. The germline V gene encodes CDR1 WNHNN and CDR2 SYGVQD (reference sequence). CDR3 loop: CASPGRDTQYF. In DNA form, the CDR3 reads TGCGCCAGCCCTGGCCGAGATACGCAGTATTTT.

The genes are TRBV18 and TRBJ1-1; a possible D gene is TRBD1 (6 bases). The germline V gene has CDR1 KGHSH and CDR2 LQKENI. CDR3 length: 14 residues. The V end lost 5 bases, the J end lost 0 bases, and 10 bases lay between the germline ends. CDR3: CASSSDRMNTEAFF. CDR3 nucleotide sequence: TGTGCCAGCTCATCAGACAGGATGAACACTGAAGCTTTCTTT.

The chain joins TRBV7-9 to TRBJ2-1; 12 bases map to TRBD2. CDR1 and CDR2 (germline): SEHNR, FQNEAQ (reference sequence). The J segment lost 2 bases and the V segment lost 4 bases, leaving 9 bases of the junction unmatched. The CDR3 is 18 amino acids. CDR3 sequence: CASSSLPGLAGPYNEQFF. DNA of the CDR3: TGTGCCAGCAGCTCCCTACCGGGACTAGCGGGCCCCTACAATGAGCAGTTCTTC.

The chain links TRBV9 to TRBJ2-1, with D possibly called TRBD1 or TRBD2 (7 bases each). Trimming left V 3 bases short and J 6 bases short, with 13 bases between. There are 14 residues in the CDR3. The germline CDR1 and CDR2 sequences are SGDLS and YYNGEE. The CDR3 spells CASSDTRGGNEQFF. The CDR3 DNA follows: TGTGCCAGCAGCGATACCAGGGGGGGCAATGAGCAGTTCTTC.

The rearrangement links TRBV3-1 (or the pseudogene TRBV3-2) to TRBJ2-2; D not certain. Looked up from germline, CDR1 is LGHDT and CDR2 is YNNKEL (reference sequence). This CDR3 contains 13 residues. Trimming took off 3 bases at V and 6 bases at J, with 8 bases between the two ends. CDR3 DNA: TGTGCCAGCAGCCAGAACGCGCCCGGGGAGCTGTTTTTT. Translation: CASSQNAPGELFF.

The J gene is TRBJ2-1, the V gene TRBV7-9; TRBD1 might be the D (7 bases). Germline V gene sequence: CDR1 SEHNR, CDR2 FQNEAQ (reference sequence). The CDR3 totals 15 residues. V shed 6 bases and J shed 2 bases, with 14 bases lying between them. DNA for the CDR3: TGTGCCAGCAGGAACCAGGGGGGCCCCTACAATGAGCAGTTCTTC. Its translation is CASRNQGGPYNEQFF. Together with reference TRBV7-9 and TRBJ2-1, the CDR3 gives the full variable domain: DTGVSQNPRHKITKRGQNVTFRCDPISEHNRLYWYRQTLGQGPEFLTYFQNEAQLEKSRLLSDRFSAERPKGSFSTLEIQRTEQGDSAMYLCASRNQGGPYNEQFFGPGTRLTVL.

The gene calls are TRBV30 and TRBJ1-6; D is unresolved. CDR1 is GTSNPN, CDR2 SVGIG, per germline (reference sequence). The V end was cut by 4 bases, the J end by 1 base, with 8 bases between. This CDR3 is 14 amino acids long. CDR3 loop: CAWKVGSYNSPLHF. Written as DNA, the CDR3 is TGTGCCTGGAAAGTCGGTTCCTATAATTCACCCCTCCACTTT. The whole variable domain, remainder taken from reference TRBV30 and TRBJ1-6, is SQTIHQWPATLVQPVGSPLSLECTVEGTSNPNLYWYRQAAGRGLQLLFYSVGIGQISSEVPQNLSASRPQDRQFILSSKKLLLSDSGFYLCAWKVGSYNSPLHFGNGTRLTVT.

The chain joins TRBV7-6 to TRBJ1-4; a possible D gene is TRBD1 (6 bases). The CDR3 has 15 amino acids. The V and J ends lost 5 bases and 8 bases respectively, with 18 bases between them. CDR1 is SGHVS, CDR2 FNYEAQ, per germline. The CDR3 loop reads CASSPGTHYGEKLFF. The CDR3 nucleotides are TGTGCCAGCAGCCCCGGGACACACTACGGGGAAAAACTGTTTTTT.

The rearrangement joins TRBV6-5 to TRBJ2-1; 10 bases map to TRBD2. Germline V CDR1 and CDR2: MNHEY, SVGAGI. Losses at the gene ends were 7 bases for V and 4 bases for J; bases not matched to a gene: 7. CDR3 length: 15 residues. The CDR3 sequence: CASTVGTSVYNEQFF. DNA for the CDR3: TGTGCCAGCACCGTTGGGACTAGCGTTTACAATGAGCAGTTCTTC.